The source of this T cell receptor (beta chain) is a study of cytomegalovirus exposure and HLA in healthy donors. Overall study findings and caveats: Being productive about 87% or about 30% of the time was typical of most TCR beta V segments in an earlier analysis. The study flagged about 160 TCR beta chains as cytomegalovirus-associated. The dataset shows that most TCR sequences were rare, while some public TCRs occurred in many donors.

In regard to this clone: Its target is not known.

PCR primers comprised 60 Vbeta and 13 Jbeta primers. Only in-frame clones appear in the TCRdb table, and some are missing; sequencing was by immunoSEQ multiplex PCR. The sample has 150,000 to 160,000 clones; roughly 74% are singletons. The length of the CDR3 is 15 residues. Trimming removed 2 bases from V and 6 bases from J; junction bases left unmatched: 4. Germline V CDR1 and CDR2: LNHNV, YYDKDF (reference sequence). Sequenced sample: PBMCs. V is TRBV15 and J is TRBJ1-4, with 9 nucleotides matching TRBD1. This sequence was found in a man between 18 and 29 years old in good health and CMV-seronegative. The CDR3 region has the DNA TGTGCCACCAGCAGAAAGACAGGGGGAGATGAAAAACTGTTTTTT. It codes for CATSRKTGGDEKLFF.